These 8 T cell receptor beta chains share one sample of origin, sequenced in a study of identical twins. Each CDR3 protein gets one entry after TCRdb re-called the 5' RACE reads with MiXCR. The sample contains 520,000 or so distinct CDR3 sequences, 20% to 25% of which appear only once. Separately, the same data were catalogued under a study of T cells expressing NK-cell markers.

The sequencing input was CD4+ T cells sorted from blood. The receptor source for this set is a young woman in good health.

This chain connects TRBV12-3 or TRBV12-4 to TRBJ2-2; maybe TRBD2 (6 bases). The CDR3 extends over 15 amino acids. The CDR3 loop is CATKGGGTNTGELFF. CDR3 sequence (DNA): TGTGCGACGAAAGGTGGGGGGACGAACACCGGGGAGCTGTTTTTT.

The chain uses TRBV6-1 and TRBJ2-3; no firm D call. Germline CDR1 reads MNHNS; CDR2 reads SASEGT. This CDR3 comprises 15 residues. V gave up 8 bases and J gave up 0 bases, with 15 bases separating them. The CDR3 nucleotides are TGTGCCAGCGGAACCTATACATCTAGCACAGATACGCAGTATTTT. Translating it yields CASGTYTSSTDTQYF.

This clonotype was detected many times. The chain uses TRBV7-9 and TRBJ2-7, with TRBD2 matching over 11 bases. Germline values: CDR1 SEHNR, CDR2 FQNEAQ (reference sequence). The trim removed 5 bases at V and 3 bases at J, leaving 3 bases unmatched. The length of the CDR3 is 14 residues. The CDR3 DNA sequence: TGTGCCAGCAGCCCCGGGACTAGCGGCTACGAGCAGTACTTC. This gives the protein CASSPGTSGYEQYF.

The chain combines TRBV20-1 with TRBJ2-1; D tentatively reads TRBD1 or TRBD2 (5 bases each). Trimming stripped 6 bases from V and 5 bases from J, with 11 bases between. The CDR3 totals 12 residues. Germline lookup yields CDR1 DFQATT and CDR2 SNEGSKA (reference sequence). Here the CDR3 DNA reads TGCAGTGCGGGGGAGCACCACAATGAGCAGTTCTTC. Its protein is CSAGEHHNEQFF.

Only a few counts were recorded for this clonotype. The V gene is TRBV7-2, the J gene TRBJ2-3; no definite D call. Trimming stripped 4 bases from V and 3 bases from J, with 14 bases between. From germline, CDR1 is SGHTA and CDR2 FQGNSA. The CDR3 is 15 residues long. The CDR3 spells CASSYGRTSTDTQYF. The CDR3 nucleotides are TGTGCCAGCAGCTACGGACGCACGTCGACAGATACGCAGTATTTT. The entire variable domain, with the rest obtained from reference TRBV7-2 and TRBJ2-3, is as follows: GAGVSQSPSNKVTEKGKDVELRCDPISGHTALYWYRQSLGQGLEFLIYFQGNSAPDKSGLPSDRFSAERTGGSVSTLTIQRTQQEDSAVYLCASSYGRTSTDTQYFGPGTRLTVL.

The CDR3 loop is CASSLALAGENNEQFF. Written as DNA, the CDR3 is TGCGCCAGCAGCTTGGCCTTGGCGGGGGAGAACAATGAGCAGTTCTTC. This chain joins TRBV5-1 and TRBJ2-1; 7 positions match TRBD2. J lost 5 bases, V lost 0 bases, and 8 bases had no gene match. The length of the CDR3 is 16 residues. The germline V gene has CDR1 SGHRS and CDR2 YFSETQ. Using reference TRBV5-1 and TRBJ2-1 for the parts outside the CDR3, the full variable domain is KAGVTQTPRYLIKTRGQQVTLSCSPISGHRSVSWYQQTPGQGLQFLFEYFSETQRNKGNFPGRFSGRQFSNSRSEMNVSTLELGDSALYLCASSLALAGENNEQFFGPGTRLTVL.

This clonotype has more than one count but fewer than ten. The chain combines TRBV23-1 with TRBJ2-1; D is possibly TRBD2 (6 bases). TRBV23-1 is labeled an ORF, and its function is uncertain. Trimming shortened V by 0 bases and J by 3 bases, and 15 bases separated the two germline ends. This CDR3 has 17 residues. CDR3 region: CASSQSKVADDYNEQFF. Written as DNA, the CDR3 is TGCGCCAGCAGTCAATCGAAGGTAGCGGATGACTACAATGAGCAGTTCTTC.

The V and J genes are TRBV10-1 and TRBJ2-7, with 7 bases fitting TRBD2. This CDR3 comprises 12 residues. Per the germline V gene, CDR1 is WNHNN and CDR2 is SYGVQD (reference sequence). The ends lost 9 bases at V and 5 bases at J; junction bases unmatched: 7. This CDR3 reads CASSGLSHEQYF. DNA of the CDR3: TGCGCCAGTAGCGGGTTAAGCCACGAGCAGTACTTC.